This T cell receptor (beta chain) comes out of a study of T cells in tumors after PD-1 blockade. Study background: On average, tumor samples gave some 26,000 TCR templates and 6,500 or so unique clonotypes. Study-wide findings and caveats: Around two fifths of tumor TCR clonotypes were also found in blood.

Method: immunoSEQ multiplex PCR; TCRdb's copy keeps in-frame clones and lacks some. Of 7,000 to 9,500 clones in the sample, 55% to 70% were seen once. This clone has only a few counts. Its target is not known. Per the germline V gene, CDR1 is SGHRS and CDR2 is YFSETQ. V was clipped by 4 bases and J by 6 bases; unmatched bases: 3. The CDR3 contains 15 residues. Here the sequenced sample was tumor tissue, taken after anti-PD-1 treatment. This TCR was recovered from a human donor with basal cell carcinoma. The V and J genes are TRBV5-1 and TRBJ1-6, with 11 nucleotides matching TRBD1. CDR3: CASSGGQGVNSPLHF. CDR3 coding DNA: TGCGCCAGCAGCGGGGGACAGGGGGTTAATTCACCCCTCCACTTT.